The clone carrying this TCR beta chain has only a few counts. CDR1 LGHNA and CDR2 YSLEER come from the germline V gene. The CDR3 totals 14 residues. Trimming cost V 1 base and J 7 bases; bases outside gene matches: 6. In the PCR, 60 Vbeta and 13 Jbeta primers were used. The repertoire was sequenced with immunoSEQ multiplex PCR; TCRdb's copy has only in-frame clones and lacks some. The table shows 150,000 or so clones, with 70% to 80% occurring only once. These data belong to a study of cytomegalovirus exposure and HLA in healthy donors. The receptor's source is a man aged 25 to 40 in good health and CMV-seropositive. The material sequenced was PBMCs. The chain joins TRBV4-3 to TRBJ1-1; 7 bases match TRBD1. The CDR3 sequence is CASSQGTQGGEAFF. The CDR3 DNA reads TGCGCCAGCAGCCAAGGGACTCAGGGGGGTGAAGCTTTCTTT.